Each of the 18 T cell receptor beta chains below was sequenced from the same sample in a study of cytomegalovirus exposure and HLA in healthy donors. PCR employed 60 Vbeta and 13 Jbeta primers. Profiled with immunoSEQ multiplex PCR; TCRdb holds only in-frame clones, not every one. The table lists approximately 140,000 clones, roughly 80% of them singletons. Sequenced: PBMCs. These receptors all stem from a middle-aged woman in good health and CMV-seronegative.

Here the CDR3 reads CASSSGINNEQFF. Written as DNA, the CDR3 is TGTGCCAGCAGCTCAGGGATCAATAATGAGCAGTTCTTC. V is TRBV5-4 and J is TRBJ2-1; TRBD1 is a possible D gene (5 bases). The V end lost 3 bases, the J end lost 7 bases, and 11 bases lay between the germline ends. Germline CDR1 and CDR2: SGHNT and YYREEE (reference sequence). This CDR3 comprises 13 residues.

V and J are TRBV2 and TRBJ2-3; no firm D call. V was shortened by 5 bases and J by 0 bases, with 6 bases between the two germline ends. The CDR3 runs to 13 residues. Germline V gives CDR1 SNHLY, CDR2 FYNNEI. CDR3 DNA sequence: TGTGCCAGCAGTCTCCTAAGCACAGATACGCAGTATTTT. This codes for CASSLLSTDTQYF.

This chain uses TRBV4-1 with TRBJ2-7; TRBD2 aligns across 8 bases. The germline gives CDR1 MGHRA, CDR2 YSYEKL. This CDR3 comprises 18 residues. V dropped 1 base and J dropped 6; count of bases not matched to a gene: 17. The CDR3 DNA sequence: TGCGCCAGCAGCCAAGGTCCCAGCGGGGGCCCACAACGGGGCGAGCAGTACTTC. Translation: CASSQGPSGGPQRGEQYF.

This chain uses TRBV27 with TRBJ1-5; D gene ambiguous. The CDR3 has 14 residues. Germline CDR1 MNHEY, CDR2 SMNVEV (reference sequence). Trimming removed 4 bases from V and 0 bases from J, with 7 bases in between. The DNA of the CDR3 is TGTGCCAGCAGTTCCCCGGGTAGCAATCAGCCCCAGCATTTT. This sequence encodes CASSSPGSNQPQHF.

This clone was detected a few times. This rearrangement joins TRBV18 to TRBJ2-7, with D perhaps matching TRBD1 (6 bases). V was shortened by 4 bases and J by 1 base, with 8 bases between the two germline ends. The V gene's germline CDR1 is KGHSH and CDR2 LQKENI. This CDR3 comprises 13 residues. The DNA of the CDR3 is TGTGCCAGCTCACAAGGACAGTCCTACGAGCAGTACTTC. Its protein product is CASSQGQSYEQYF.

The rearrangement uses TRBV11-1 and TRBJ2-3, with D perhaps matching TRBD2 (5 bases). The V gene lost 5 bases and the J gene lost 4 bases, with 10 bases spanning the gap. CDR1 and CDR2 (germline): SGHAT, FQDESV (reference sequence). This CDR3 is built from 13 residues. The CDR3 DNA follows: TGTGCCAGCAGCCCTCCGAGGGCAGATACGCAGTATTTT. This sequence encodes CASSPPRADTQYF.

This clone was seen more than once but under ten times. The V gene is TRBV19, the J gene TRBJ1-1, with D possibly being TRBD1 (5 bases). The CDR3 is 15 amino acids. Germline V gives CDR1 LNHDA, CDR2 SQIVND (reference sequence). Trimming cost V 2 bases and J 4 bases, with 14 bases left between them. The CDR3 region is CASSITDGGGTEAFF. CDR3 nucleotides: TGTGCCAGTAGTATAACCGATGGGGGGGGCACTGAAGCTTTCTTT.

This clone occurred a few times. The chain joins TRBV7-2 to TRBJ2-1; TRBD2 matches 9 bases. Germline V gene data show CDR1 as SGHTA and CDR2 as FQGNSA. The junction had 6 bases not matched to a gene; V was cut back by 4 bases and J by 5 bases. CDR3 length: 15 residues. The CDR3: CASSYSGGNNNEQFF. The CDR3 DNA reads TGTGCCAGCAGCTACAGCGGGGGGAACAACAATGAGCAGTTCTTC.

The CDR3 DNA reads TGCAGCGTTGAACCGCTAGATGGAGATACGCAGTATTTT. It encodes CSVEPLDGDTQYF. V usage is TRBV29-1 and J usage is TRBJ2-3, with D unclear. The CDR3 is 13 amino acids. Germline V gives CDR1 SQVTM, CDR2 ANQGSEA. V lost 2 bases, J lost 5 bases, and 11 bases lay in between.

This clone was seen once. The V and J genes are TRBV7-9 and TRBJ2-1; possibly TRBD1 for D (5 bases). The germline V and J ends were trimmed by 3 bases and 10 bases, with 16 bases remaining between them. Germline V CDR1 and CDR2: SEHNR, FQNEAQ (reference sequence). This CDR3 is built from 14 residues. CDR3: CASSFLLSGNEQFF. In nucleotides, the CDR3 is TGTGCCAGCAGCTTCCTTTTATCAGGGAACGAGCAGTTCTTC.

V usage is TRBV4-1 and J usage is TRBJ1-1; 8 bases fit TRBD1. CDR1 is MGHRA and CDR2 is YSYEKL in the germline V gene. The CDR3 covers 16 residues. V lost 3 bases to trimming and J lost 2 bases; unmatched junction nucleotides: 8. This CDR3 is CASSQGQDRANTEAFF. CDR3 DNA: TGCGCCAGCAGCCAGGGGCAGGACAGGGCTAACACTGAAGCTTTCTTT.

V gene TRBV11-2 combines with J gene TRBJ1-4; 9 bases agree with TRBD1. The CDR3 is 16 amino acids. V lost 2 bases, J lost 8 bases, and 9 bases stayed unmatched. CDR1 and CDR2 (germline): SGHAT, FQNNGV. The CDR3 DNA sequence: TGTGCCAGCAGCTTATTCCTAGGACAGGGGTACGAAAAACTGTTTTTT. Its protein product is CASSLFLGQGYEKLFF.

V usage is TRBV7-8 and J usage is TRBJ2-6; tentatively, D is TRBD2 (5 bases). Trimming took 3 bases from V and 4 from J, leaving 13 bases between them. The CDR3 loop spans 16 amino acids. CDR1 is SGHVS, CDR2 FQNEAQ, per germline. This chain's CDR3 is CASSFLDFKGANVLTF. In DNA, the CDR3 is TGTGCCAGCAGCTTCCTGGACTTCAAGGGGGCCAACGTCCTGACTTTC. The variable domain in full, completed from reference TRBV7-8 and TRBJ2-6, reads GAGVSQSPRYKVAKRGQDVALRCDPISGHVSLFWYQQALGQGPEFLTYFQNEAQLDKSGLPSDRFFAERPEGSVSTLKIQRTQQEDSAVYLCASSFLDFKGANVLTFGAGSRLTVL.

The rearrangement uses TRBV6-5 and TRBJ2-5, with D uncertain. CDR1 is MNHEY and CDR2 is SVGAGI in the germline V gene. The CDR3 contains 12 residues. Trimming took off 5 bases at V and 2 bases at J, with 6 bases between the two ends. The CDR3 spells CASSQAQETQYF. In DNA form, the CDR3 reads TGTGCCAGCAGTCAGGCGCAAGAGACCCAGTACTTC.

The CDR3 loop is CASSYPYNEQFF. Written as DNA, the CDR3 is TGTGCCAGCAGTTACCCGTACAATGAGCAGTTCTTC. The gene calls are TRBV6-6 and TRBJ2-1; D unresolved. The CDR3 totals 12 residues. The germline V gene has CDR1 MNHNY and CDR2 SVGAGI (reference sequence). Trimming took 2 bases from V and 4 from J, leaving 3 bases between them.

V usage is TRBV5-4 and J usage is TRBJ2-1, with D possibly TRBD2 on 5 matching bases. The V end lost 4 bases, the J end lost 5 bases, and 13 bases lay between the germline ends. Germline V lookup: CDR1 SGHNT, CDR2 YYREEE (reference sequence). CDR3 length: 14 residues. Here the CDR3 reads CASSPVGGHNEQFF. In nucleotides, the CDR3 is TGTGCCAGCAGCCCGGTCGGCGGGCACAATGAGCAGTTCTTC.

The rearrangement uses TRBV28 and TRBJ1-5; TRBD1 might be the D (5 bases). V shed 8 bases and J shed 5 bases, with 19 bases lying between them. CDR1 is MDHEN and CDR2 is SYDVKM in the germline V gene. This CDR3 is built from 15 residues. The CDR3 loop reads CASRKSGGRDQPQHF. CDR3 in DNA: TGTGCCAGCCGCAAATCGGGGGGTAGGGATCAGCCCCAGCATTTT.

V usage is TRBV5-1 and J usage is TRBJ2-7; maybe TRBD1 (6 bases). Germline CDR1 SGHRS, CDR2 YFSETQ. This CDR3 comprises 16 residues. Trimming took 1 base from V and 6 from J, leaving 20 bases between them. The DNA of the CDR3 is TGCGCCAGCAGCTTGCGGGTACAGGGATCCCCTGGCGAGCAGTACTTC. This codes for CASSLRVQGSPGEQYF.